Sequencing of this TCR beta chain was carried out in a study of T cell responses to AZD1222 COVID-19 vaccine. Study outcomes and limitations: The study found vaccine-associated CD4 TCRs spanning spike, dominant at 160-218 and 743-854. There were mostly white British donors and more females than males, and clonal diversity was possibly underestimated.

Germline CDR1 and CDR2: SGHKS and YYEKEE (reference sequence). The CDR3 length is 13 residues. V dropped 2 bases and J dropped 4 bases, with 7 bases sitting between them. Clones were read by immunoSEQ multiplex PCR, and TCRdb kept only the in-frame ones, dropping some. The data hold 120,000 or so clones, with 90% observed a single time. With respect to this clone: The antigen is undetermined.

This receptor was obtained from an adult who received the MenACWY meningococcal vaccine as a control. The sample consisted of peripheral blood, taken 28 days after the second dose of the MenACWY control vaccine. This chain uses TRBV5-5 with TRBJ1-5; D gene uncertain. The CDR3 spells CASSFQENQPQHF. CDR3 bases: TGTGCCAGCAGCTTTCAAGAAAATCAGCCCCAGCATTTT.